This is a list of T cell receptor beta chains from one sample in a study of cytomegalovirus exposure and HLA in healthy donors. Method: immunoSEQ multiplex PCR; TCRdb's copy keeps in-frame clones and lacks some. The sample holds 100,000 to 150,000 clones. Specimen: PBMCs. The source is a man aged 30 to 39 in good health and CMV-seronegative. The CDR3 runs from the conserved cysteine through the conserved F or W. A D gene is named only where the DNA matches it firmly.

CDR3aa: CASSSRDATRNYGYTF; CDR3nt: TGCGCCAGCAGCTCGCGGGATGCCACCCGAAACTATGGCTACACCTTC; v_gene: TRBV5-1; j_gene: TRBJ1-2; d_gene: -
CDR3aa: CASSLLGNYGYTF; CDR3nt: TGCGCCAGCAGCTTGCTGGGCAACTATGGCTACACCTTC; v_gene: TRBV5-1; j_gene: TRBJ1-2; d_gene: -
CDR3aa: CASSRQGNNGKLFF; CDR3nt: TGCGCCAGCAGCCGTCAGGGGAATAATGGAAAACTGTTTTTT; v_gene: TRBV4-3; j_gene: TRBJ1-4; d_gene: -
CDR3aa: CASSRRRGEKLFF; CDR3nt: TGTGCCAGCAGCCGACGCAGGGGTGAAAAACTGTTTTTT; v_gene: TRBV6-5; j_gene: TRBJ1-4; d_gene: -
CDR3aa: CASSQDLGQGAEEQYF; CDR3nt: TGCGCCAGCAGCCAAGATTTGGGACAGGGGGCTGAAGAGCAGTACTTC; v_gene: TRBV4-3; j_gene: TRBJ2-7; d_gene: TRBD1
CDR3aa: CASSSEREANEQFF; CDR3nt: TGTGCCAGCAGCTCCGAGCGGGAGGCCAATGAGCAGTTCTTC; v_gene: TRBV7-9; j_gene: TRBJ2-1; d_gene: TRBD2
CDR3aa: CASSQEWGAGGETQYF; CDR3nt: TGTGCCAGCAGCCAAGAGTGGGGCGCGGGAGGGGAGACCCAGTACTTC; v_gene: TRBV4-2; j_gene: TRBJ2-5; d_gene: TRBD2
CDR3aa: CASSLRGWDTEAFF; CDR3nt: TGTGCCAGCAGCTTAAGAGGCTGGGACACTGAAGCTTTCTTT; v_gene: TRBV11-2; j_gene: TRBJ1-1; d_gene: -
CDR3aa: CASSLEGVNTEAFF; CDR3nt: TGCGCCAGCAGCTTGGAGGGGGTCAACACTGAAGCTTTCTTT; v_gene: TRBV5-1; j_gene: TRBJ1-1; d_gene: -
CDR3aa: CASSLDRGRGGTQYF; CDR3nt: TGTGCCAGCAGCTTGGACAGGGGAAGAGGAGGGACCCAGTACTTC; v_gene: TRBV5-6; j_gene: TRBJ2-5; d_gene: TRBD1
CDR3aa: CSVPGQGLYEQYF; CDR3nt: TGCAGCGTTCCGGGACAGGGACTCTACGAGCAGTACTTC; v_gene: TRBV29-1; j_gene: TRBJ2-7; d_gene: TRBD1
CDR3aa: CASSLRTEVTLKTQYF; CDR3nt: TGTGCCAGCAGCCTCCGGACAGAGGTCACCCTGAAGACCCAGTACTTC; v_gene: TRBV5-6; j_gene: TRBJ2-5; d_gene: -
CDR3aa: CASSLILGGREKLFF; CDR3nt: TGTGCCAGCAGTTTAATCCTGGGGGGTAGAGAAAAACTGTTTTTT; v_gene: TRBV28; j_gene: TRBJ1-4; d_gene: -
CDR3aa: CASTGGLAVPLAKNIQYF; CDR3nt: TGTGCCAGCACCGGGGGCCTAGCGGTCCCCTTAGCCAAAAACATTCAGTACTTC; v_gene: TRBV2; j_gene: TRBJ2-4; d_gene: -
CDR3aa: CATSRDRVSSNEQFF; CDR3nt: TGTGCCACCAGCAGAGATCGCGTCTCCTCCAATGAGCAGTTCTTC; v_gene: TRBV15; j_gene: TRBJ2-1; d_gene: -
CDR3aa: CASSPGQVPGEQYF; CDR3nt: TGTGCCAGCAGTCCCGGACAGGTTCCGGGGGAGCAGTACTTC; v_gene: TRBV28; j_gene: TRBJ2-7; d_gene: TRBD1
CDR3aa: CASSSPGTFREQYF; CDR3nt: TGTGCCAGCAGTTCCCCCGGGACATTCCGCGAGCAGTACTTC; v_gene: TRBV27; j_gene: TRBJ2-7; d_gene: -
CDR3aa: CASSPSAGTDNEQFF; CDR3nt: TGTGCCAGCAGTCCCTCAGCGGGAACCGACAATGAGCAGTTCTTC; v_gene: TRBV2; j_gene: TRBJ2-1; d_gene: TRBD2
CDR3aa: CASSPGTSGSVEQFF; CDR3nt: TGTGCCAGCAGCCCCGGGACTAGCGGGAGTGTTGAGCAGTTCTTC; v_gene: TRBV27; j_gene: TRBJ2-1; d_gene: TRBD2
CDR3aa: CASRWASDTQYF; CDR3nt: TGTGCCAGCAGGTGGGCCAGTGATACGCAGTATTTT; v_gene: TRBV2; j_gene: TRBJ2-3; d_gene: -
CDR3aa: CASSLHVSNQPQHF; CDR3nt: TGTGCCAGCAGTTTACATGTCAGCAATCAGCCCCAGCATTTT; v_gene: TRBV27; j_gene: TRBJ1-5; d_gene: -
CDR3aa: CASSAAALIDEQYF; CDR3nt: TGTGCCAGCAGTGCGGCAGCCTTAATAGACGAGCAGTACTTC; v_gene: TRBV28; j_gene: TRBJ2-7; d_gene: -
CDR3aa: CASSPRQGAISYGYTF; CDR3nt: TGTGCCAGCAGTCCCCGACAGGGGGCAATATCCTATGGCTACACCTTC; v_gene: TRBV27; j_gene: TRBJ1-2; d_gene: TRBD1
CDR3aa: CASSEFASGSRNEQFF; CDR3nt: TGTGCCAGCAGTGAATTTGCTAGCGGGAGTCGCAATGAGCAGTTCTTC; v_gene: TRBV6-1; j_gene: TRBJ2-1; d_gene: TRBD2
CDR3aa: CASSQFHGFSPSSYNEQFF; CDR3nt: TGCGCCAGCAGCCAATTCCATGGTTTCTCGCCGAGCTCCTACAATGAGCAGTTCTTC; v_gene: TRBV4-1; j_gene: TRBJ2-1; d_gene: -
CDR3aa: CASSLAPGQPQHF; CDR3nt: TGTGCCAGCAGCTTAGCGCCGGGGCAGCCCCAGCATTTT; v_gene: TRBV7-9; j_gene: TRBJ1-5; d_gene: -
CDR3aa: CASSLRGGSGGELFF; CDR3nt: TGTGCCAGCAGCCTTAGGGGAGGATCCGGCGGGGAGCTGTTTTTT; v_gene: TRBV7-9; j_gene: TRBJ2-2; d_gene: -
CDR3aa: CASSQVHRGLNTEAFF; CDR3nt: TGCGCCAGCAGCCAAGTCCACAGGGGACTGAACACTGAAGCTTTCTTT; v_gene: TRBV4-1; j_gene: TRBJ1-1; d_gene: TRBD1
CDR3aa: CASRRQGLQETQYF; CDR3nt: TGTGCCAGCAGGCGTCAGGGGCTCCAAGAGACCCAGTACTTC; v_gene: TRBV5-6; j_gene: TRBJ2-5; d_gene: -
CDR3aa: CASSEAWRNEQFF; CDR3nt: TGTGCCAGCAGTGAAGCATGGAGAAATGAGCAGTTCTTC; v_gene: TRBV6-1; j_gene: TRBJ2-1; d_gene: -
CDR3aa: CASSLAATGWGETQYF; CDR3nt: TGTGCCAGCAGCTTAGCAGCGACAGGGTGGGGAGAGACCCAGTACTTC; v_gene: TRBV7-9; j_gene: TRBJ2-5; d_gene: TRBD1
CDR3aa: CAPNPGQPQHF; CDR3nt: TGTGCCCCTAACCCCGGTCAGCCCCAGCATTTT; v_gene: TRBV6-1; j_gene: TRBJ1-5; d_gene: -
CDR3aa: CASNLRTGGFDNSPLHF; CDR3nt: TGTGCCAGCAACTTAAGGACAGGGGGCTTCGATAATTCACCCCTCCACTTT; v_gene: TRBV5-6; j_gene: TRBJ1-6; d_gene: TRBD1
CDR3aa: CASRPGSGWNTEAFF; CDR3nt: TGTGCCAGCAGACCAGGCAGTGGGTGGAACACTGAAGCTTTCTTT; v_gene: TRBV2; j_gene: TRBJ1-1; d_gene: -
CDR3aa: CASSLRSEKLFF; CDR3nt: TGTGCCAGCAGTTTAAGAAGCGAAAAACTGTTTTTT; v_gene: TRBV28; j_gene: TRBJ1-4; d_gene: -
CDR3aa: CASRPTGDTYEQYF; CDR3nt: TGTGCCAGCAGGCCGACAGGAGATACCTACGAGCAGTACTTC; v_gene: TRBV6-5; j_gene: TRBJ2-7; d_gene: -
CDR3aa: CASQGMETYEQYF; CDR3nt: TGCGCCAGTCAGGGGATGGAGACCTACGAGCAGTACTTC; v_gene: TRBV5-1; j_gene: TRBJ2-7; d_gene: -
CDR3aa: CASREGGGQPQHF; CDR3nt: TGTGCCAGCAGGGAGGGAGGCGGCCAGCCCCAGCATTTT; v_gene: TRBV27; j_gene: TRBJ1-5; d_gene: -
CDR3aa: CASSTLDEQYF; CDR3nt: TGTGCCAGCAGTACCCTAGACGAGCAGTACTTC; v_gene: TRBV6-5; j_gene: TRBJ2-7; d_gene: -
CDR3aa: CANSRTGGANDVGTEAFF; CDR3nt: TGTGCCAACTCTCGGACAGGGGGCGCGAATGATGTGGGTACTGAAGCTTTCTTT; v_gene: TRBV10-3; j_gene: TRBJ1-1; d_gene: TRBD1
CDR3aa: CASSLDGANYGYTF; CDR3nt: TGCGCCAGCAGCTTGGACGGAGCTAACTATGGCTACACCTTC; v_gene: TRBV5-1; j_gene: TRBJ1-2; d_gene: -
CDR3aa: CASSLELNTEAFF; CDR3nt: TGTGCCAGCAGTTTAGAGCTGAACACTGAAGCTTTCTTT; v_gene: TRBV28; j_gene: TRBJ1-1; d_gene: -
CDR3aa: CASSIGLLNEQFF; CDR3nt: TGTGCCAGTAGTATAGGACTCCTCAATGAGCAGTTCTTC; v_gene: TRBV19; j_gene: TRBJ2-1; d_gene: -
CDR3aa: CASSFVGADTGELFF; CDR3nt: TGTGCCAGCAGCTTTGTGGGGGCCGACACCGGGGAGCTGTTTTTT; v_gene: TRBV7-9; j_gene: TRBJ2-2; d_gene: -
CDR3aa: CSVELSRGLETQYF; CDR3nt: TGCAGCGTTGAATTGAGCAGGGGGCTGGAGACCCAGTACTTC; v_gene: TRBV29-1; j_gene: TRBJ2-5; d_gene: TRBD1
CDR3aa: CASSPPWASSYNEQFF; CDR3nt: TGTGCCAGCTCACCACCCTGGGCCAGCTCCTACAATGAGCAGTTCTTC; v_gene: TRBV18; j_gene: TRBJ2-1; d_gene: -
CDR3aa: CASTGWRDLTEAFF; CDR3nt: TGTGCCAGCACCGGGTGGAGGGATCTCACTGAAGCTTTCTTT; v_gene: TRBV6-8; j_gene: TRBJ1-1; d_gene: -
CDR3aa: CVSSLSTRNTEAFF; CDR3nt: TGTGTCAGCAGCTTGTCCACAAGAAACACTGAAGCTTTCTTT; v_gene: TRBV7-3; j_gene: TRBJ1-1; d_gene: -
CDR3aa: CASSEDRGGTYEQYF; CDR3nt: TGCGCCAGCAGCGAGGATAGAGGCGGCACCTACGAGCAGTACTTC; v_gene: TRBV5-1; j_gene: TRBJ2-7; d_gene: -
CDR3aa: CASSSVLDTQYF; CDR3nt: TGTGCCAGCAGCTCCGTATTGGATACGCAGTATTTT; v_gene: TRBV6-1; j_gene: TRBJ2-3; d_gene: -